This TCR beta chain was sequenced in a study of blood T cells in healthy people across ages. Germline assignment: CDR1 DFQATT and CDR2 SNEGSKA (reference sequence). J was trimmed by 8 bases and V by 5 bases; bases with no gene match: 7. This CDR3 contains 13 residues. Together with a sample-barcoded 5' primer, a J-beta primer mix was included in a second PCR lasting about 6 to 11 cycles. TCRdb independently ran MiXCR on the 5' RACE reads; one entry per CDR3 protein. The sample lists about 590,000 distinct CDR3 sequences, about 28% seen once, with 15% to 17% in the top ten. This clonotype was detected ten times or more.

Sequencing used blood. The clonotype originates from a woman older than 75 in good health. V is TRBV20-1 and J is TRBJ1-4; TRBD1 matches at 8 bases. This CDR3 is CSAQQGVWEKLFF. The DNA of the CDR3 is TGCAGTGCTCAACAGGGGGTCTGGGAAAAACTGTTTTTT.